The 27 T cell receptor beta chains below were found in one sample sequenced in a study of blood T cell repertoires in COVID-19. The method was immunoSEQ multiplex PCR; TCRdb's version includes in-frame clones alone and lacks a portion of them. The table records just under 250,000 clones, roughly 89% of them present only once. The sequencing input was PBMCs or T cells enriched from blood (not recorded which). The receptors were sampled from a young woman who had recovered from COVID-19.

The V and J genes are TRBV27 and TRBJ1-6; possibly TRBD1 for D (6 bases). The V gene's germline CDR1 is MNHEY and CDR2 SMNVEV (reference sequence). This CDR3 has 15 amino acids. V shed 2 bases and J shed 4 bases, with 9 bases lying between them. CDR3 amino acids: CASSLGTTYNSPLHF. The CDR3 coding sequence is TGTGCCAGCAGTTTAGGGACAACTTATAATTCACCCCTCCACTTT.

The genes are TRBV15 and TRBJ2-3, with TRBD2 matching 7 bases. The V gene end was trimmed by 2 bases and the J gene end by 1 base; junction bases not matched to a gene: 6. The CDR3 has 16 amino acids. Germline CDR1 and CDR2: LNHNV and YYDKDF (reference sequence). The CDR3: CATSRYSGVGTDTQYF. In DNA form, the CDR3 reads TGTGCCACCAGCAGATACAGCGGGGTGGGCACAGATACGCAGTATTTT.

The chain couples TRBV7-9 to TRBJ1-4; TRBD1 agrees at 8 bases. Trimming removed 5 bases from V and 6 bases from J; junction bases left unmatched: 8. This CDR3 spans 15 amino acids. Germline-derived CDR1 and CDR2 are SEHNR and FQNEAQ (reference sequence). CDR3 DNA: TGTGCCAGCAGCCCCCGAAGGACAGGGTATGAAAAACTGTTTTTT. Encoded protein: CASSPRRTGYEKLFF.

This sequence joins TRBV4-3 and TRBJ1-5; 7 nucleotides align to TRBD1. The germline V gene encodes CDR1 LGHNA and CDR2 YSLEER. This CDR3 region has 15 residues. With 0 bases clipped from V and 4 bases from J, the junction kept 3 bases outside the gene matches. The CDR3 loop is CASSQERQGNQPQHF. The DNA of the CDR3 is TGCGCCAGCAGCCAAGAAAGACAGGGTAATCAGCCCCAGCATTTT.

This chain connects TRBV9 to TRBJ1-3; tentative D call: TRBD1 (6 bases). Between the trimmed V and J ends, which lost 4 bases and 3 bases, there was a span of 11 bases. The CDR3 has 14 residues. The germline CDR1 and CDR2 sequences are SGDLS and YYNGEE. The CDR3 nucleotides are TGTGCCAGCAGCTCCACAGGGAATGGAAACACCATATATTTT. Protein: CASSSTGNGNTIYF.

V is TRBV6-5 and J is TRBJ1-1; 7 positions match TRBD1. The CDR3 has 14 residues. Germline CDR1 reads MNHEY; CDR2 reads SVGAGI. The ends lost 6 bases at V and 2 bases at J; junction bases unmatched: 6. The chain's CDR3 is CASSPRQGNTEAFF. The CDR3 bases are TGTGCCAGCAGCCCAAGACAGGGAAACACTGAAGCTTTCTTT.

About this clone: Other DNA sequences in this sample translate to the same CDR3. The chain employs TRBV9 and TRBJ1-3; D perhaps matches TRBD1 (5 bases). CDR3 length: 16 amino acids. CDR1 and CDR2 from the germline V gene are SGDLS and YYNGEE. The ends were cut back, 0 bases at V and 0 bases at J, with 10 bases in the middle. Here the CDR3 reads CASSVGGQISGNTIYF. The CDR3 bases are TGTGCCAGCAGCGTAGGAGGACAAATCTCTGGAAACACCATATATTTT. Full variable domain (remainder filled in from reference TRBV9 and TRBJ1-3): DSGVTQTPKHLITATGQRVTLRCSPRSGDLSVYWYQQSLDQGLQFLIQYYNGEERAKGNILERFSAQQFPDLHSELNLSSLELGDSALYFCASSVGGQISGNTIYFGEGSWLTVV.

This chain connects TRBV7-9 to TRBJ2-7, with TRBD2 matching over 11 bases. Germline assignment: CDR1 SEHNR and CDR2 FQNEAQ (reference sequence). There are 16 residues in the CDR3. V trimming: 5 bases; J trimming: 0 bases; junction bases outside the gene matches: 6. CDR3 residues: CASSPRLAGRSYEQYF. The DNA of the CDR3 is TGTGCCAGCAGCCCTAGACTAGCGGGACGCTCCTACGAGCAGTACTTC.

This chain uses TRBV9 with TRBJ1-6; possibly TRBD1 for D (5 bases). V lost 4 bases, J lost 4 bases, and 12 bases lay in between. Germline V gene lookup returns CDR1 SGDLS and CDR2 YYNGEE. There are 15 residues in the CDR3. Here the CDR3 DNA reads TGTGCCAGCAGCCCCGGGGGGGGGTATAATTCACCCCTCCACTTT. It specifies CASSPGGGYNSPLHF.

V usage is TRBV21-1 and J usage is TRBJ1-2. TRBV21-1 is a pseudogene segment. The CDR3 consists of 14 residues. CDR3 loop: CASSRRLPNYGYTF. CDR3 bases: TGTGCCAGCAGCAGGAGGCTCCCTAACTATGGCTACACCTTC.

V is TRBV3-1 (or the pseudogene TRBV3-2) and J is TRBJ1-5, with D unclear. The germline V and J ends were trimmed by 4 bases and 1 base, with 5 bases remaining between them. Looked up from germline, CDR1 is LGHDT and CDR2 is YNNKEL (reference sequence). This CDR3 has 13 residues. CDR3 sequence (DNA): TGTGCCAGCAGCCTCATGAGCAATCAGCCCCAGCATTTT. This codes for CASSLMSNQPQHF.

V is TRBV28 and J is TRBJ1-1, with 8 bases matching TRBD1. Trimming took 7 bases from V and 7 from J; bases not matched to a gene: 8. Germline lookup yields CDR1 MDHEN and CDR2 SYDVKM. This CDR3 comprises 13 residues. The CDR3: CASNRRDRIEAFF. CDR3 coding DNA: TGTGCCAGCAACCGCCGGGACAGGATTGAAGCTTTCTTT.

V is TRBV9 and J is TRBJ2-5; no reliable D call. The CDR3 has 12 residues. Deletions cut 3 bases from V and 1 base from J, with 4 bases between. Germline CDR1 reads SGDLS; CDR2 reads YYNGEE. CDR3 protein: CASSAFQETQYF. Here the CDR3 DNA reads TGTGCCAGCAGCGCGTTCCAAGAGACCCAGTACTTC.

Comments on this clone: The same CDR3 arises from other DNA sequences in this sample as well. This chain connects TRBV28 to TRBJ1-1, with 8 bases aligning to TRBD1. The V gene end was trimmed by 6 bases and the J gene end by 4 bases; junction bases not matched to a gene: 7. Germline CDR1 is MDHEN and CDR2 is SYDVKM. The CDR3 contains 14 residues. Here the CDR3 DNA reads TGTGCCAGCAGACCCGGACAGGGCGGCACTGAAGCTTTCTTT. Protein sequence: CASRPGQGGTEAFF.

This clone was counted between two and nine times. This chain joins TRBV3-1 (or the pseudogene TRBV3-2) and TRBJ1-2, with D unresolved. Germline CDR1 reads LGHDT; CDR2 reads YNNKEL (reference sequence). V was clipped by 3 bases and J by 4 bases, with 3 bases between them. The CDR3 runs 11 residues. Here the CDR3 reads CASSQAYGYTF. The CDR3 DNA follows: TGTGCCAGCAGCCAGGCCTATGGCTACACCTTC.

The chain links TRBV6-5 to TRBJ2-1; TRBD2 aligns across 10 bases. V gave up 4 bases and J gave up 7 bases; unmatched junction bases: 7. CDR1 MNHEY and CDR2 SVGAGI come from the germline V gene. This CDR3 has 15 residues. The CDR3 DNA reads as TGTGCCAGCAGTTCTAGCGGGAGTGTGTATAATGAGCAGTTCTTC. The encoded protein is CASSSSGSVYNEQFF.

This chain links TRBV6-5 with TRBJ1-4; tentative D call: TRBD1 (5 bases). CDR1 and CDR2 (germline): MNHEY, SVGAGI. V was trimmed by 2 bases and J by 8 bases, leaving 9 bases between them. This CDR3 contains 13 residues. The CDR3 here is CASSYMGGEKLFF. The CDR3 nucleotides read TGTGCCAGCAGTTACATGGGGGGGGAAAAACTGTTTTTT.

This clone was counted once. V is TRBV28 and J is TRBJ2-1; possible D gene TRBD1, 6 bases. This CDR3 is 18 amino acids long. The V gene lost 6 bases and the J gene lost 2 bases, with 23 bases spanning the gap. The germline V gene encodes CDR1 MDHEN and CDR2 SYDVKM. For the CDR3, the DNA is TGTGCCAGCAGGGGGACCGTGGGGGCACCTGTTGCCTACAATGAGCAGTTCTTC. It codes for CASRGTVGAPVAYNEQFF. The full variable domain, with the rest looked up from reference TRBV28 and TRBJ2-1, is DVKVTQSSRYLVKRTGEKVFLECVQDMDHENMFWYRQDPGLGLRLIYFSYDVKMKEKGDIPEGYSVSREKKERFSLILESASTNQTSMYLCASRGTVGAPVAYNEQFFGPGTRLTVL.

CDR3 in DNA: TGTGCCAGCGGACAGGGGCTTGATCAGCCCCAGCATTTT. Translated: CASGQGLDQPQHF. The gene calls are TRBV2 and TRBJ1-5; TRBD1 matches 9 bases. CDR1 is SNHLY, CDR2 FYNNEI, per germline. V lost 8 bases and J lost 5; bases outside the gene matches: 4. There are 13 residues in the CDR3.

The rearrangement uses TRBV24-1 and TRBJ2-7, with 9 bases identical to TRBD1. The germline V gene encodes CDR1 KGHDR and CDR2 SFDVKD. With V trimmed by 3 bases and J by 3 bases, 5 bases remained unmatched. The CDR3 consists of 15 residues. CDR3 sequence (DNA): TGTGCCACCAGTGATACCGGGACAGGGCACTACGAGCAGTACTTC. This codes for CATSDTGTGHYEQYF.

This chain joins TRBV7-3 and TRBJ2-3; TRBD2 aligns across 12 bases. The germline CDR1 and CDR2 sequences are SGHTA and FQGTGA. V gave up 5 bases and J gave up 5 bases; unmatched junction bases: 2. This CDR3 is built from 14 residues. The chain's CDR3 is CASSKGLAGDTQYF. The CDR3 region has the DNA TGTGCCAGCAGCAAGGGACTAGCGGGAGATACGCAGTATTTT.

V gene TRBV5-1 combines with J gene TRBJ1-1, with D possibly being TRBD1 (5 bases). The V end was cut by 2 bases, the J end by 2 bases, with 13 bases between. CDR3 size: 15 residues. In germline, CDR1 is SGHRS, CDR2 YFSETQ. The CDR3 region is CASSFQTTENTEAFF. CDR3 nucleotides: TGCGCCAGCAGCTTCCAAACGACAGAAAACACTGAAGCTTTCTTT.

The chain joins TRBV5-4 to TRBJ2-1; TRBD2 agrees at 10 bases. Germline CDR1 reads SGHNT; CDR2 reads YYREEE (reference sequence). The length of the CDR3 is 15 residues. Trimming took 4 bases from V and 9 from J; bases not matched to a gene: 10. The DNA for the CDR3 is TGTGCCAGCAGCCCAGGGACTAGCGCGGCGGGTGAGCAGTTCTTC. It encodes CASSPGTSAAGEQFF.

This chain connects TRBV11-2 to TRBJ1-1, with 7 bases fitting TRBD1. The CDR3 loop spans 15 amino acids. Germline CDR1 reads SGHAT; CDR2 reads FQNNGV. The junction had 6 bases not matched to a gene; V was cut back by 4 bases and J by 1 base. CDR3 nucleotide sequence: TGTGCCAGCAGCTCCTGGGGACAGTCGAACACTGAAGCTTTCTTT. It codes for CASSSWGQSNTEAFF.

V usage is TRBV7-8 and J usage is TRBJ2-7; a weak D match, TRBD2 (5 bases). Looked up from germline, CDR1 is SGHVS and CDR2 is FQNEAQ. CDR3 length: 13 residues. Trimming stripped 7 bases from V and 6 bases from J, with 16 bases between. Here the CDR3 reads CASKDTETSEQYF. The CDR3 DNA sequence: TGTGCCAGCAAAGACACAGAAACTAGCGAGCAGTACTTC.

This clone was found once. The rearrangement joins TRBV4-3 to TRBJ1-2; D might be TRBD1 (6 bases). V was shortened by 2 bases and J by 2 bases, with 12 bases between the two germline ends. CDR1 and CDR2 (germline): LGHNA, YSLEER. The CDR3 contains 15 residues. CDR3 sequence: CASSQSSGVNYGYTF. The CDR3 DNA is TGCGCCAGCAGCCAATCTTCAGGGGTGAACTATGGCTACACCTTC.

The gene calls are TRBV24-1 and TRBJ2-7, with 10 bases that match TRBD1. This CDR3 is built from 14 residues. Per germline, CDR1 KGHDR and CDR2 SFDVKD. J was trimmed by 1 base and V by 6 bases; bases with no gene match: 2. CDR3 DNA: TGTGCCACCAGTCCGGGACAGGGGTCCTACGAGCAGTACTTC. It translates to CATSPGQGSYEQYF.